This passage covers 22 T cell receptor beta chains from one sample sequenced in a study of shared clonotypes between healthy human individuals. Only in-frame clones appear in the TCRdb table, and some are missing; sequencing was by immunoSEQ multiplex PCR. This sample has approximately 740,000 clones, with roughly 70% found just once. Source material: memory CD4+ T cells sorted from blood. Subset of the sample: CD45RA-negative fraction. These receptors were obtained from a woman in her twenties or thirties in good health.

CDR3 coding DNA: TGTGCCTGGAGTGTACGACCGAACACCGGGGAGCTGTTTTTT. Protein sequence: CAWSVRPNTGELFF. The chain has TRBV30 and TRBJ2-2; D remains unclear. V shed 0 bases and J shed 0 bases, with 5 bases lying between them. The CDR3 sequence is 14 residues long. From germline, CDR1 is GTSNPN and CDR2 SVGIG (reference sequence).

The CDR3 here is CAISVAESPHEQYF. CDR3 DNA sequence: TGTGCCATCAGTGTAGCGGAGTCCCCCCACGAGCAGTACTTC. The rearrangement links TRBV10-3 to TRBJ2-7; tentative D call: TRBD2 (6 bases). V gave up 4 bases and J gave up 5 bases, with 15 bases separating them. CDR3 size: 14 residues. Germline CDR1 reads ENHRY; CDR2 reads SYGVKD.

DNA of the CDR3: TGTGCCAGTAGGAATAAGGCTCTCCCCGGCGAAAAACTGTTTTTT. This encodes CASRNKALPGEKLFF. This chain joins TRBV19 and TRBJ1-4, with D hard to call. In germline, CDR1 is LNHDA, CDR2 SQIVND (reference sequence). This CDR3 spans 15 amino acids. V was shortened by 6 bases and J by 8 bases, with 19 bases between the two germline ends.

For this clone: Other DNA sequences of this sample code for an identical CDR3. The J gene is TRBJ2-3, the V gene TRBV27; the match to TRBD1 covers 7 bases. The V and J ends lost 7 bases and 0 bases, in that order; junction bases with no gene match: 4. From germline, CDR1 is MNHEY and CDR2 SMNVEV (reference sequence). The CDR3 totals 14 residues. CDR3 sequence (DNA): TGTGCCAGCACCCGCAGGGGGAGCACAGATACGCAGTATTTT. Translated: CASTRRGSTDTQYF.

The genes are TRBV10-2 and TRBJ2-5; tentative D call: TRBD2 (6 bases). Per germline, CDR1 WSHSY and CDR2 SAAADI. This CDR3 contains 14 residues. The V end lost 2 bases, the J end lost 4 bases, and 11 bases lay between the germline ends. CDR3 nucleotide sequence: TGCGCCAGCAGTGAGGCGGGGCTCGGAGAGACCCAGTACTTC. This sequence encodes CASSEAGLGETQYF.

CDR3 amino acids: CAIRDRNYGYTF. For the CDR3, the DNA is TGTGCCATCAGGGACAGAAACTATGGCTACACCTTC. The gene calls are TRBV10-3 and TRBJ1-2; maybe TRBD1 (6 bases). Per the germline V gene, CDR1 is ENHRY and CDR2 is SYGVKD. The CDR3 runs 12 residues. With 6 bases removed from V and 2 bases from J, the gap between germline ends came to 7 bases.

The V gene is TRBV10-1, the J gene TRBJ2-1; 7 bases fit TRBD2. This CDR3 has 16 amino acids. Germline trimming cut 6 bases from V and 0 bases from J; bases unmatched to any gene: 8. Germline CDR1 and CDR2: WNHNN and SYGVQD (reference sequence). DNA of the CDR3: TGCGCCAGCAGCCCAATCGGCGGGAGCTCCTACAATGAGCAGTTCTTC. Translating gives CASSPIGGSSYNEQFF.

The chain's CDR3 is CASSFIGNQPQHF. CDR3 DNA sequence: TGCGCCAGCAGCTTTATCGGGAATCAGCCCCAGCATTTT. This chain uses TRBV5-1 with TRBJ1-5; the D is unclear. The length of the CDR3 is 13 residues. V lost 2 bases and J lost 4, with 7 bases in between. CDR1 is SGHRS and CDR2 is YFSETQ in the germline V gene.

The V and J genes are TRBV9 and TRBJ2-1; 8 bases match TRBD1. CDR1 SGDLS and CDR2 YYNGEE come from the germline V gene. Trimming at V came to 0 bases and at J to 4 bases, leaving 0 bases not matched to a gene. This CDR3 spans 14 amino acids. This CDR3 is CASSVGTGYNEQFF. The DNA for the CDR3 is TGTGCCAGCAGCGTAGGGACAGGGTACAATGAGCAGTTCTTC. The entire variable domain, with the rest obtained from reference TRBV9 and TRBJ2-1, is as follows: DSGVTQTPKHLITATGQRVTLRCSPRSGDLSVYWYQQSLDQGLQFLIQYYNGEERAKGNILERFSAQQFPDLHSELNLSSLELGDSALYFCASSVGTGYNEQFFGPGTRLTVL.

This chain joins TRBV6-6 and TRBJ1-5; 7 nucleotides align to TRBD1. V lost 5 bases, J lost 2 bases, and 3 bases stayed unmatched. The CDR3 totals 14 residues. Germline V gene sequence: CDR1 MNHNY, CDR2 SVGAGI (reference sequence). In nucleotides, the CDR3 is TGTGCCAGCAGTGACAGGGTTGGCAATCAGCCCCAGCATTTT. It codes for CASSDRVGNQPQHF.

The CDR3 region is CATSRAGLVHEQYF. CDR3 sequence (DNA): TGTGCCACCAGCAGAGCGGGACTAGTACACGAGCAGTACTTC. This chain connects TRBV15 to TRBJ2-7; 8 nucleotides match TRBD2. This CDR3 is 14 amino acids long. The V and J ends lost 1 base and 5 bases, in that order; junction bases with no gene match: 4. Looked up from germline, CDR1 is LNHNV and CDR2 is YYDKDF (reference sequence).

This clone showed up just a few times. The rearrangement links TRBV19 to TRBJ2-7; no firm D call. Per the germline V gene, CDR1 is LNHDA and CDR2 is SQIVND (reference sequence). This CDR3 spans 16 amino acids. Trimming cost V 4 bases and J 0 bases, with 16 bases left between them. The CDR3 DNA reads as TGTGCCAGTAGTAGCTACAGCCGCACAAACTCCTACGAGCAGTACTTC. This codes for CASSSYSRTNSYEQYF.

This clone was counted ten times or more. The rearrangement links TRBV25-1 to TRBJ2-7; TRBD1 agrees at 9 bases. With V trimmed by 4 bases and J by 4 bases, 5 bases remained unmatched. The CDR3 runs to 14 residues. CDR1 MGHDK and CDR2 SYGVNS come from the germline V gene. The DNA of the CDR3 is TGTGCCAGCAGTGGGGGGGACAGGGAGTACGAGCAGTACTTC. Translation gives CASSGGDREYEQYF.

This chain links TRBV19 with TRBJ2-5; tentatively, D is TRBD1 (6 bases). This CDR3 region has 13 residues. Germline CDR1 reads LNHDA; CDR2 reads SQIVND (reference sequence). V lost 6 bases, J lost 4 bases, and 12 bases lay in between. Written as DNA, the CDR3 is TGTGCCAGTAGCAAACAGGGCAGAGAGACCCAGTACTTC. Amino acid sequence: CASSKQGRETQYF. The full variable domain, with the rest looked up from reference TRBV19 and TRBJ2-5, is DGGITQSPKYLFRKEGQNVTLSCEQNLNHDAMYWYRQDPGQGLRLIYYSQIVNDFQKGDIAEGYSVSREKKESFPLTVTSAQKNPTAFYLCASSKQGRETQYFGPGTRLLVL.

The chain has TRBV30 and TRBJ1-3; D is possibly TRBD1 (6 bases). The CDR3 consists of 13 residues. V lost 5 bases and J 2 bases, leaving 10 bases between the germline ends. The germline gives CDR1 GTSNPN, CDR2 SVGIG (reference sequence). The CDR3 DNA reads TGTGCCTGGGAAACAGGGACTGGAAACACCATATATTTT. Residues: CAWETGTGNTIYF.

This clone was counted only a few times. V is TRBV6-1 and J is TRBJ1-5; a weak D match, TRBD1 (5 bases). CDR1 is MNHNS, CDR2 SASEGT, per germline. The CDR3 sequence is 15 residues long. V was clipped by 1 base and J by 5 bases, with 12 bases between them. The CDR3: CASSEVGGGDQPQHF. The CDR3, as DNA: TGTGCCAGCAGTGAAGTGGGGGGAGGTGATCAGCCCCAGCATTTT.

A note on this clone: The sample contains more than one DNA sequence encoding this CDR3. The chain combines TRBV18 with TRBJ1-5, with D tentatively TRBD1 (5 bases). V lost 3 bases and J lost 4, with 10 bases in between. Looked up from germline, CDR1 is KGHSH and CDR2 is LQKENI. The CDR3 has 14 residues. The CDR3 is CASSPGTVNQPQHF. The CDR3 nucleotides are TGTGCCAGCTCACCTGGGACGGTGAATCAGCCCCAGCATTTT.

This clone was observed once. V gene TRBV28 combines with J gene TRBJ2-7; tentatively, D is TRBD1 (6 bases). V lost 4 bases and J lost 2, with 9 bases in between. CDR1 is MDHEN and CDR2 is SYDVKM in the germline V gene. The CDR3 has 13 residues. The CDR3 here is CASSSAGAYEQYF. CDR3 sequence (DNA): TGTGCCAGCAGTTCAGCAGGGGCCTACGAGCAGTACTTC.

The chain recombines TRBV5-1 with TRBJ2-3; D not certain. The CDR3 is 16 residues long. Trimming removed 4 bases from V and 0 bases from J, with 15 bases in between. Per germline, CDR1 SGHRS and CDR2 YFSETQ. The chain's CDR3 is CASSLLPSASTDTQYF. CDR3 DNA: TGCGCCAGCAGCCTCCTACCATCGGCCAGCACAGATACGCAGTATTTT.

This clone was seen once. The J gene is TRBJ1-2, the V gene TRBV7-8; a possible D gene is TRBD1 (6 bases). CDR1 is SGHVS and CDR2 is FQNEAQ in the germline V gene. The CDR3 loop spans 13 amino acids. Trimming left V 5 bases short and J 5 bases short, with 12 bases between. Here the CDR3 DNA reads TGTGCCAGCAGCCCACTAACAGGGTATGGCTACACCTTC. Encoded protein: CASSPLTGYGYTF. Complete variable domain (other parts from reference TRBV7-8 and TRBJ1-2): GAGVSQSPRYKVAKRGQDVALRCDPISGHVSLFWYQQALGQGPEFLTYFQNEAQLDKSGLPSDRFFAERPEGSVSTLKIQRTQQEDSAVYLCASSPLTGYGYTFGSGTRLTVV.

The genes are TRBV6-1 and TRBJ2-2; the D gene is possibly TRBD2 (5 bases). This CDR3 is built from 15 residues. Germline V gene sequence: CDR1 MNHNS, CDR2 SASEGT. V lost 2 bases and J 6 bases, leaving 13 bases between the germline ends. The CDR3 protein is CASSEQSLVPGELFF. As DNA, the CDR3 is TGTGCCAGCAGTGAACAATCACTAGTGCCCGGGGAGCTGTTTTTT.

CDR3 in amino acids: CASSKGQLDSGANVLTF. CDR3 nucleotide sequence: TGTGCCAGTAGTAAGGGACAGCTGGACTCTGGGGCCAACGTCCTGACTTTC. This chain connects TRBV19 to TRBJ2-6; 7 nucleotides agree with TRBD1. With 4 bases clipped from V and 0 bases from J, the junction kept 6 bases outside the gene matches. The germline V gene encodes CDR1 LNHDA and CDR2 SQIVND (reference sequence). The CDR3 totals 17 residues.